This T cell receptor (beta chain) was identified during a study of shared clonotypes between healthy human individuals. Study-level findings and limits: Memory subsets generally showed smaller estimated richness than naive subsets did.

The study drew all its donors from Caucasian adults living in Nashville, Tennessee. The CDR3 has 17 amino acids. After removal of 0 bases from V and 6 bases from J, the junction contained 4 bases not matched to a gene. CDR1 and CDR2 (germline): ENHRY, SYGVKD. This clone was counted ten times or more. Its specificity is unknown. Replicate PCRs for sorted subsets used around 200 ng DNA; this equaled around 28,000 T cell genomes. Original data processing: Junction-only sequences without quality scores were provided by ImmunoSEQ, so filtering was different. Here immunoSEQ multiplex PCR was the method, and the copy in TCRdb shows in-frame clones only, minus some. V and J calls plus clone size are reproduced from that table; the DNA served to infer D and trimming. Among 980,000 or so clones listed, 76% were seen once.

The TCR originated in a man aged 18 to 30 in good health. Material for sequencing was memory CD4+ T cells sorted from blood. Subset specified: CD45RA-negative fraction. J is TRBJ2-3 and V is TRBV10-3; 15 nucleotides line up with TRBD2. The CDR3 nucleotides read TGTGCCATCAGTGAGTCAGGACTAGCGGGAGGGGCGGATACGCAGTATTTT. Its protein product is CAISESGLAGGADTQYF.